This TCR beta chain was retrieved from a study of T cell changes during pregnancy in multiple sclerosis. Profiling relied on immunoSEQ multiplex PCR, and the TCRdb table lists in-frame clones only, not all of them. The sample carries approximately 50,000 clones, over 80% recorded once. The sample was CD8+ T cells from peripheral blood mononuclear cells, taken after pregnancy. This receptor was identified in a female donor with multiple sclerosis, enrolled in a pregnancy study.

The CDR3 sequence is CASAGGGSNQPQHF. CDR3 coding DNA: TGTGCCAGCGCAGGGGGTGGGAGCAATCAGCCCCAGCATTTT. The gene calls are TRBV2 and TRBJ1-5, with TRBD1 matching over 7 bases. V was pared by 8 bases and J by 1 base, with 5 bases of the junction left unmatched. The CDR3 is 14 amino acids. Germline V gene lookup returns CDR1 SNHLY and CDR2 FYNNEI.